These 5 T cell receptor beta chains originate from one sample sequenced in a study of blood T cell repertoires in COVID-19. Some clones are missing from TCRdb's copy, which holds only in-frame ones; the method was immunoSEQ multiplex PCR. Of some 370,000 clones listed, less than 90% are singletons. The sequenced sample was PBMCs or T cells enriched from blood (not recorded which). These receptors all come from a woman in her fifties or sixties who had recovered from COVID-19.

The CDR3 DNA sequence: TGTGCCAGCAGCCAAGATCCAAACTATGGCTACACCTTC. Protein sequence: CASSQDPNYGYTF. This rearrangement joins TRBV14 to TRBJ1-2; D uncertain. The V end lost 0 bases, the J end lost 2 bases, and 4 bases lay between the germline ends. The CDR3 has 13 residues. CDR1 and CDR2 (germline): SGHDN, FVKESK.

This clone was recorded a few times. This sequence joins TRBV18 and TRBJ2-2, with D possibly matching TRBD2 (6 bases). The CDR3 loop spans 15 amino acids. Germline V gives CDR1 KGHSH, CDR2 LQKENI. V was trimmed by 5 bases and J by 4 bases, leaving 14 bases between them. The CDR3 loop reads CASSTEGLGTGELFF. The CDR3 bases are TGTGCCAGCTCAACGGAGGGCCTCGGCACCGGGGAGCTGTTTTTT.

The genes are TRBV19 and TRBJ1-5; possible D gene TRBD1, 5 bases. Trimming cost V 1 base and J 5 bases, with 9 bases left between them. Germline CDR1 is LNHDA and CDR2 is SQIVND (reference sequence). This CDR3 spans 14 amino acids. CDR3 in amino acids: CASSIGLGDQPQHF. DNA for the CDR3: TGTGCCAGTAGTATAGGTTTAGGGGATCAGCCCCAGCATTTT.

This chain joins TRBV11-3 and TRBJ2-1; 7 positions agree with TRBD2. Unmatched junction bases numbered 8, after V lost 6 bases and J lost 0 bases. The CDR3 is 16 amino acids. The germline V gene has CDR1 SGHNT and CDR2 YENEEA. CDR3 sequence (DNA): TGTGCCAGCAGTCGGCGGGGGAGATCCTCCTACAATGAGCAGTTCTTC. It encodes CASSRRGRSSYNEQFF.

This chain links TRBV19 with TRBJ2-7, with 8 bases fitting TRBD2. The CDR3 has 15 amino acids. V was pared by 4 bases and J by 2 bases, with 7 bases of the junction left unmatched. CDR1 LNHDA and CDR2 SQIVND come from the germline V gene (reference sequence). The CDR3 nucleotides read TGTGCCAGTAGTACGTCAGCGGGAGTCCCCTACGAGCAGTACTTC. It specifies CASSTSAGVPYEQYF.